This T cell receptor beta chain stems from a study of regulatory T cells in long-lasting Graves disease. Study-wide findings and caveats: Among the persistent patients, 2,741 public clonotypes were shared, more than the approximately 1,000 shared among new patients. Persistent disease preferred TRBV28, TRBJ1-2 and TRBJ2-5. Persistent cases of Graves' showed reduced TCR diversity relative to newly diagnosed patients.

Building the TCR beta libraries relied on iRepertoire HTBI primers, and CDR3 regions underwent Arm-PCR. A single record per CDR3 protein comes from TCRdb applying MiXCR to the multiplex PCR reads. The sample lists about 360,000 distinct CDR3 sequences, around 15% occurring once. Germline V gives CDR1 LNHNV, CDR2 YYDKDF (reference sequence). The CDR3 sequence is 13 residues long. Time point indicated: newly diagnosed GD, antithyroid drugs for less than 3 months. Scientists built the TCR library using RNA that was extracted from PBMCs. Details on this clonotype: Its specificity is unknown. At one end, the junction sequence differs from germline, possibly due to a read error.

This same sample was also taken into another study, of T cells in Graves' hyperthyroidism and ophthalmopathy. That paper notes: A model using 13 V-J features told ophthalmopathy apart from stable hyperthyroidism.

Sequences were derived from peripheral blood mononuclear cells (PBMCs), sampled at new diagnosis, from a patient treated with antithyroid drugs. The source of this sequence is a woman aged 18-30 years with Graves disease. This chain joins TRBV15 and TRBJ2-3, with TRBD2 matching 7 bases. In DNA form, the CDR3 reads TGTGGCACCAGCACGGGGGGAACAGATACGCAGTATTTT. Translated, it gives CGTSTGGTDTQYF.